This entry is about one T cell receptor beta chain. The sample originates from a study of cytomegalovirus exposure and HLA in healthy donors. The CDR3 contains 14 residues. J was trimmed by 3 bases and V by 3 bases; bases with no gene match: 5. Germline V gene lookup returns CDR1 KGHSH and CDR2 LQKENI. PCR primers comprised 60 Vbeta and 13 Jbeta primers. Sequencing used immunoSEQ multiplex PCR; TCRdb keeps in-frame clones, though not all of them. The data hold 150,000 to 200,000 clones, with 80% to 90% observed a single time. The gene calls are TRBV18 and TRBJ2-7, with 7 bases fitting TRBD1. Sequencing input: PBMCs. The clonotype originates from a woman aged 18-29 years in good health and CMV-seronegative. The CDR3 sequence: CASSPGQTSYEQYF. As DNA, the CDR3 is TGTGCCAGCTCACCGGGACAGACGAGCTACGAGCAGTACTTC.